This TCR beta chain was obtained from a study of post-analysis software for immune sequencing data. Study summary: Included courses were relapsing-remitting and secondary progressive multiple sclerosis; progressive-relapsing multiple sclerosis was also included.

Concerning this clonotype itself: Its target is unknown.

V shed 5 bases and J 6 bases; nucleotides not matched to a gene: 14. The germline gives CDR1 DFQATT, CDR2 SNEGSKA (reference sequence). CDR3 length equals 16 residues. Findings of the study overall: In patients, TRBV5-6, TRBV5-1 and TRBV20-1 belonged to roughly five TRBV segments found more frequently than in controls. Those with multiple sclerosis, the patient group, showed significantly lower normalized Chao1 diversity than controls.

Unique molecular identifiers were built into the TCR beta cDNA libraries. T cells numbering about 0.85 to 10 million yielded 450,000 to 600,000 cDNA molecules. TCRdb re-called the PCR reads with MiXCR, one entry per CDR3 protein. This table has about 820,000 distinct CDR3 sequences, about 53% appearing once. The sample consisted of blood. The V and J genes are TRBV20-1 and TRBJ2-1, with 9 bases that match TRBD1. The receptor comes from a girl under 18 with multiple sclerosis. CDR3 sequence (DNA): TGCAGTGCTCCCATTACCACAGGGGGCGAGGGCAATGAGCAGTTCTTC. Amino acids: CSAPITTGGEGNEQFF.